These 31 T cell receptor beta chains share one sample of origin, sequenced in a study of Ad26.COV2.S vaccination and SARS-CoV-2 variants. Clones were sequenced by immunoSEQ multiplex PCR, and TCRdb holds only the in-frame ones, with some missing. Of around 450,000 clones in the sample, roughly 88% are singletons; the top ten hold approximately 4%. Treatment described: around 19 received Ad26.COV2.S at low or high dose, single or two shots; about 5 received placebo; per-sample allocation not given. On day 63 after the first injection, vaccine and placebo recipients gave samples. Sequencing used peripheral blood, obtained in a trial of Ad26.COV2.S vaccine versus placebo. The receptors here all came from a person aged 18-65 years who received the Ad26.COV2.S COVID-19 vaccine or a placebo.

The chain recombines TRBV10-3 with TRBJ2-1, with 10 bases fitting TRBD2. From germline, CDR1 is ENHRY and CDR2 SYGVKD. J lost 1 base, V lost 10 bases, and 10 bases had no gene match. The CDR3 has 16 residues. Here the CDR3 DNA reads TGTGCCACCCGGGGCGCTAGCGGGGGTTCCTACAATGAGCAGTTCTTC. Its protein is CATRGASGGSYNEQFF.

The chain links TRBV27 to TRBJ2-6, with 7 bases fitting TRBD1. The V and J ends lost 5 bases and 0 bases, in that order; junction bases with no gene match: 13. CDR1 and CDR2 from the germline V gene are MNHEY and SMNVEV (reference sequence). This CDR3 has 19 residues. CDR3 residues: CASSPAPGQQYSGANVLTF. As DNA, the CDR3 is TGTGCCAGCAGTCCAGCCCCGGGACAGCAATACTCTGGGGCCAACGTCCTGACTTTC. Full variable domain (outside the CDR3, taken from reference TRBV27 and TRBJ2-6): EAQVTQNPRYLITVTGKKLTVTCSQNMNHEYMSWYRQDPGLGLRQIYYSMNVEVTDKGDVPEGYKVSRKEKRNFPLILESPSPNQTSLYFCASSPAPGQQYSGANVLTFGAGSRLTVL.

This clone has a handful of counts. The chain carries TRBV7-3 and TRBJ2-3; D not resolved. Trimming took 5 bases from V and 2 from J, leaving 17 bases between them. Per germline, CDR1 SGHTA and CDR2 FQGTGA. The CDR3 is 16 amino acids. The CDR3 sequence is CASSPRQTPDTDTQYF. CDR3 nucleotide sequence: TGTGCCAGCAGCCCCCGGCAGACACCGGACACAGATACGCAGTATTTT. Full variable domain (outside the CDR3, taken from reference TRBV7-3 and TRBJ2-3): GAGVSQTPSNKVTEKGKYVELRCDPISGHTALYWYRQSLGQGPEFLIYFQGTGAADDSGLPNDRFFAVRPEGSVSTLKIQRTERGDSAVYLCASSPRQTPDTDTQYFGPGTRLTVL.

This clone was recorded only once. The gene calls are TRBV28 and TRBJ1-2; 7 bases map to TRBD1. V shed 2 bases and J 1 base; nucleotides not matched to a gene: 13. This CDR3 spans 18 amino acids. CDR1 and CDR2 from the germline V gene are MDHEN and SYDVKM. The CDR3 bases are TGTGCCAGCAGTTTACCTAGAGGACAGGTCTCGTTTAACTATGGCTACACCTTC. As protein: CASSLPRGQVSFNYGYTF.

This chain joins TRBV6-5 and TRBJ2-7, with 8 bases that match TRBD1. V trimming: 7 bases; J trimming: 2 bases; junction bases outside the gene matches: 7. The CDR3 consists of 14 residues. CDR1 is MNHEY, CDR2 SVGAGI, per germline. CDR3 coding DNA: TGTGCCAGCAAAATACAGGGGGTCGCCTACGAGCAGTACTTC. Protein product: CASKIQGVAYEQYF.

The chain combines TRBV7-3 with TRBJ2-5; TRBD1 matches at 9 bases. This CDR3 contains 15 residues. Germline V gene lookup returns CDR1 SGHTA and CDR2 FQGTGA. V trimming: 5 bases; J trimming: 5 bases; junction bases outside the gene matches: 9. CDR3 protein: CASSLGQGRGETQYF. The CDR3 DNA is TGTGCCAGCAGCCTGGGACAGGGAAGGGGGGAGACCCAGTACTTC.

The CDR3 spells CASSMGFAGYTF. In DNA, the CDR3 is TGTGCCAGTAGTATGGGGTTCGCTGGCTACACCTTC. V usage is TRBV19 and J usage is TRBJ1-2, with unresolved D. The CDR3 loop spans 12 amino acids. Germline V gives CDR1 LNHDA, CDR2 SQIVND (reference sequence). V shed 3 bases and J shed 7 bases, with 9 bases lying between them.

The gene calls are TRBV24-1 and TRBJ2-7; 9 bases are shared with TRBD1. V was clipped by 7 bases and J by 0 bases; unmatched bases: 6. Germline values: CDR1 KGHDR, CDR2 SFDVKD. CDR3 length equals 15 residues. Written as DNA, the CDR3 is TGTGCCACCAGCGCTCGGGACAGGGCCTCCTACGAGCAGTACTTC. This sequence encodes CATSARDRASYEQYF.

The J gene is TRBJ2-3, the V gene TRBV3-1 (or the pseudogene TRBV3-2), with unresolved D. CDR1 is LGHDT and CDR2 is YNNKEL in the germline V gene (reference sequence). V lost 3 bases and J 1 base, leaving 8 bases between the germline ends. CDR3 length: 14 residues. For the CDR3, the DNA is TGTGCCAGCAGCCAGAGACCCGGCACAGATACGCAGTATTTT. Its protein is CASSQRPGTDTQYF.

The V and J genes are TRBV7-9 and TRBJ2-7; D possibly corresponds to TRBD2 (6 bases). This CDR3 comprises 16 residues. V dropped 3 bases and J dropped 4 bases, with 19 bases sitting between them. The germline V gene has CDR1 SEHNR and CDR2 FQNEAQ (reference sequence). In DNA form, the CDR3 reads TGTGCCAGCAGCTTGATCGGGCAGGGAGGACCGTACGAGCAGTACTTC. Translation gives CASSLIGQGGPYEQYF.

The DNA of the CDR3 is TGCAGCGGGGGGTGGGACAATGAGCAGTTCTTC. Protein sequence: CSGGWDNEQFF. The rearrangement joins TRBV29-1 to TRBJ2-1; D possibly uses TRBD1 or TRBD2 (5 bases each). V was shortened by 7 bases and J by 5 bases, with 9 bases between the two germline ends. This CDR3 comprises 11 residues. Per germline, CDR1 SQVTM and CDR2 ANQGSEA.

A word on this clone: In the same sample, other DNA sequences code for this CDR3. CDR3 residues: CSVELRDYEQYF. DNA for the CDR3: TGCAGCGTTGAGCTCAGGGACTACGAGCAGTACTTC. The chain links TRBV29-1 to TRBJ2-7, with D perhaps matching TRBD1 (5 bases). Germline assignment: CDR1 SQVTM and CDR2 ANQGSEA. This CDR3 region has 12 residues. The ends were cut back, 3 bases at V and 3 bases at J, with 9 bases in the middle.

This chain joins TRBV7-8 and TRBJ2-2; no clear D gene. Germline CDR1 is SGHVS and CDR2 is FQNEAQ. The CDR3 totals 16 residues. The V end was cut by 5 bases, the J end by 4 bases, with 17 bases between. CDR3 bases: TGTGCCAGCAGCCGCAAGAGGTTTCAAGTCACCGGGGAGCTGTTTTTT. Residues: CASSRKRFQVTGELFF.

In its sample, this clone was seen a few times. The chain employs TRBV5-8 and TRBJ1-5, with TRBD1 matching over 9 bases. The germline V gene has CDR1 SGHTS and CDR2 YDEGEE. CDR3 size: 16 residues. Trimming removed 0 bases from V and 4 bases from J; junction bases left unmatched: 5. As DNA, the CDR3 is TGTGCCAGCAGCTTGGACAGGGGGCTGAGTAATCAGCCCCAGCATTTT. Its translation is CASSLDRGLSNQPQHF.

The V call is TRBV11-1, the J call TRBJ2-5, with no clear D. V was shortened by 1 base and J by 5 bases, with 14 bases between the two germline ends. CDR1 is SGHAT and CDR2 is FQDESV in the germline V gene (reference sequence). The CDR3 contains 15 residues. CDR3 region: CASSLGLGLVETQYF. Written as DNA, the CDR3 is TGTGCCAGCAGCTTAGGTTTGGGTTTGGTCGAGACCCAGTACTTC.

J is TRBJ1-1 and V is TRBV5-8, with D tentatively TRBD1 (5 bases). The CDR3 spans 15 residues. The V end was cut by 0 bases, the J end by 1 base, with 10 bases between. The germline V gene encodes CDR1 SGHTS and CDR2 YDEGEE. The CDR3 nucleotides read TGTGCCAGCAGCTTGGGTTATCAGGGGAACACTGAAGCTTTCTTT. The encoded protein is CASSLGYQGNTEAFF.

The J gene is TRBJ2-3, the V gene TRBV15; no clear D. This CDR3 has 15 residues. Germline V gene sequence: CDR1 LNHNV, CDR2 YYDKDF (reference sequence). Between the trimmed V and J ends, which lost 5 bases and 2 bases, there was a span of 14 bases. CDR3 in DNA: TGTGCCACCAGCGGGTCTCAGAAGAACACAGATACGCAGTATTTT. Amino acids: CATSGSQKNTDTQYF.

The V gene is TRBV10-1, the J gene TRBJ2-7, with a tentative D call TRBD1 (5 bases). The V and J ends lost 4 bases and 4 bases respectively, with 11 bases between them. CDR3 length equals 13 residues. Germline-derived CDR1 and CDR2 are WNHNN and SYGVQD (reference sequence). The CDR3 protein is CASSAGQGYEQYF. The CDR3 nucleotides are TGCGCCAGCAGTGCTGGACAAGGGTACGAGCAGTACTTC.

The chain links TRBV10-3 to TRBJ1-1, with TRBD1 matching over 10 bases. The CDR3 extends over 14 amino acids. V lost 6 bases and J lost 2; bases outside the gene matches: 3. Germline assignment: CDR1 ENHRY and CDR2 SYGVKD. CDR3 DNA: TGTGCCATCAGGCAGACAGGGGGCAACACTGAAGCTTTCTTT. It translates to CAIRQTGGNTEAFF.

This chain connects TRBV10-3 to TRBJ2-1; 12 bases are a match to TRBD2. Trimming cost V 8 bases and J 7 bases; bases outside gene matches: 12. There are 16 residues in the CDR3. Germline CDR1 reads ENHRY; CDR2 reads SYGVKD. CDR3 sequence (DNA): TGTGCCATCCGCTCTCCTAGCGGGGGGGCCGCAAATGAGCAGTTCTTC. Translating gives CAIRSPSGGAANEQFF.

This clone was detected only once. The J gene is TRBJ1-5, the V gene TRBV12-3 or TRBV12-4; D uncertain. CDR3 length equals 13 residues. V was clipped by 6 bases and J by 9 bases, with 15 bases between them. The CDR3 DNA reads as TGTGCCAGCAGCTCAGTATCTGGTCTGCCCCAGCATTTT. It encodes CASSSVSGLPQHF.

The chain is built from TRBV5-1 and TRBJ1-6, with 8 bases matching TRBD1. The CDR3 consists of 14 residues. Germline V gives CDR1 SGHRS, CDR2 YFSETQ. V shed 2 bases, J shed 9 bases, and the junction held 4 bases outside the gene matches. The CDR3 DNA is TGCGCCAGCAGCTTACCAGGGGGCGTTTCACCCCTCCACTTT. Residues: CASSLPGGVSPLHF.

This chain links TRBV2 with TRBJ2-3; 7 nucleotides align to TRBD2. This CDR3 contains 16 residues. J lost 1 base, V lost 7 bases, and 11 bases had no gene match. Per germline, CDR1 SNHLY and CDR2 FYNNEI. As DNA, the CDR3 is TGTGCCAGCAATATCGCGGGGCTAGCGGGCACAGATACGCAGTATTTT. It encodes CASNIAGLAGTDTQYF.

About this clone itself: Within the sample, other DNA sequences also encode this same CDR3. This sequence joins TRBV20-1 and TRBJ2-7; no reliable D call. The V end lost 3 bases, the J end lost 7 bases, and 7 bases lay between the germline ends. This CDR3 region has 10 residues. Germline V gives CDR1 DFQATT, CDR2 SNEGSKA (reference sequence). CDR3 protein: CSARRVEQYF. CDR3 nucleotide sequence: TGCAGTGCTAGGAGAGTTGAGCAGTACTTC.

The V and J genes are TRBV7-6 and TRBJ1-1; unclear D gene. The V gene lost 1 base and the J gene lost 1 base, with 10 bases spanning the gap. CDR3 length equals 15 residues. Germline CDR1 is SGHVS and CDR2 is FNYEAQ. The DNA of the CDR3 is TGTGCCAGCAGCTTAGGGTTGGGGAGGAACACTGAAGCTTTCTTT. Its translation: CASSLGLGRNTEAFF.

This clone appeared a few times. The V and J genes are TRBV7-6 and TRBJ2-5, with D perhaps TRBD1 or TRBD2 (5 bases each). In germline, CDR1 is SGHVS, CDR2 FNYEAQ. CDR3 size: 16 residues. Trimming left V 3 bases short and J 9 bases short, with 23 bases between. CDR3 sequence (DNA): TGTGCCAGCAGCTTGTGGACTCTTACCCAGGGAGTACCCCAGTACTTC. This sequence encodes CASSLWTLTQGVPQYF.

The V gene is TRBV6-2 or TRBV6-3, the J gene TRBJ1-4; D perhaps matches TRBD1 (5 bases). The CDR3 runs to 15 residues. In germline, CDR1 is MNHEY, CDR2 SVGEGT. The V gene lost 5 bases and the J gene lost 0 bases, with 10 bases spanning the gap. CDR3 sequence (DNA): TGTGCCAGCAGTCGGGACGGCGCAACTAATGAAAAACTGTTTTTT. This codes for CASSRDGATNEKLFF.

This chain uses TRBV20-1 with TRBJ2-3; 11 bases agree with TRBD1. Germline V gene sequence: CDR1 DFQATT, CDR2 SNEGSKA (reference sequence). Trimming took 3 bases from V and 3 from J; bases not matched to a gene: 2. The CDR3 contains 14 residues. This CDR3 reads CSASGQGATDTQYF. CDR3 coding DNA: TGCAGTGCTAGTGGACAGGGGGCTACAGATACGCAGTATTTT.

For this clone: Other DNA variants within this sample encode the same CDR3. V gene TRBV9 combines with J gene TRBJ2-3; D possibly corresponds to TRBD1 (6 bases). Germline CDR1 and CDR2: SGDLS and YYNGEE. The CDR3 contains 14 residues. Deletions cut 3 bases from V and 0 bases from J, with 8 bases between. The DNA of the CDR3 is TGTGCCAGCAGCGCAACAGGGAGCACAGATACGCAGTATTTT. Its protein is CASSATGSTDTQYF.

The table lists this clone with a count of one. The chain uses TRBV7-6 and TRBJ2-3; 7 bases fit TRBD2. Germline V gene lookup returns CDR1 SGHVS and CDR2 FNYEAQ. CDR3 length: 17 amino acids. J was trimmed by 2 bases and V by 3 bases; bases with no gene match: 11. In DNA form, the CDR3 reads TGTGCCAGCAGCTTGTTAGCGGGCCGCGTCCTCACAGATACGCAGTATTTT. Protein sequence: CASSLLAGRVLTDTQYF.

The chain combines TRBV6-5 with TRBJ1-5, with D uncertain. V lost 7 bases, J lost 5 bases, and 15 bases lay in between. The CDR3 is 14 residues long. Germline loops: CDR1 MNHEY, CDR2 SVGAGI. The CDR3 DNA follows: TGTGCCAGCACCCCGGCCGGGATCGATCAGCCCCAGCATTTT. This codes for CASTPAGIDQPQHF.